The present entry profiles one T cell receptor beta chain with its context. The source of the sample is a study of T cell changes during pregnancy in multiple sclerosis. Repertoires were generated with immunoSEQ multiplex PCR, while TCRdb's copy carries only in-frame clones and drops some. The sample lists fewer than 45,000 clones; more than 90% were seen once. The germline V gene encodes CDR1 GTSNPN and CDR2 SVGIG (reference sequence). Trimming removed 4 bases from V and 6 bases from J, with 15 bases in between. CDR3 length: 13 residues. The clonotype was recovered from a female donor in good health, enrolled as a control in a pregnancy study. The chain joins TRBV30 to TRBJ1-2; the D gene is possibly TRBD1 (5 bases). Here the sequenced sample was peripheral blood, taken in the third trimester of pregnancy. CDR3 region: CAWIPPDKDGYTF. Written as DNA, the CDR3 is TGTGCCTGGATCCCCCCGGACAAGGATGGCTACACCTTC. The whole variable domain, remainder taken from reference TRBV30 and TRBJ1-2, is SQTIHQWPATLVQPVGSPLSLECTVEGTSNPNLYWYRQAAGRGLQLLFYSVGIGQISSEVPQNLSASRPQDRQFILSSKKLLLSDSGFYLCAWIPPDKDGYTFGSGTRLTVV.